This T cell receptor (beta chain) was observed in a study of CD8 T cells in Susac syndrome. Points from the study as a whole: It was acknowledged by the study that relatively few individuals were included in its TCR sequencing and HLA analysis.

Reverse transcription of roughly 0.5 to 1 ug RNA was carried out with random hexamers. The CDR3 of TCR beta was amplified by immunoSEQ multiplex PCR across 54 Vbeta and 13 Jbeta. Each CDR3 protein is one row after TCRdb ran MiXCR on the immunoSEQ multiplex PCR reads. The data hold more than 100,000 distinct CDR3 sequences, with 65% to 90% observed a single time. About this clonotype: Its antigen is not known.

Sequencing of TCR beta, carried out with a high-throughput approach, was applied to CD8+ and CD4+ T cells from the blood. CD8+ and CD4+ T cells were negatively isolated; TEMRA cells were FACS-enriched. Per the germline V gene, CDR1 is LGHNA and CDR2 is YSLEER. The CDR3 runs 17 residues. V was cut by 0 bases and J by 2 bases, with 15 bases left in between. This chain joins TRBV4-3 and TRBJ2-3; D unresolved. The TCR sequence derives from a human donor with multiple sclerosis. What was sequenced was CD8+ T cells from PBMCs. The CDR3 spells CASSQDNPRSLTDTQYF. Here the CDR3 DNA reads TGCGCCAGCAGCCAAGATAACCCCAGGTCCCTCACAGATACGCAGTATTTT.